This TCR beta chain was profiled in a study of cytomegalovirus exposure and HLA in healthy donors. The PCR ran on 60 Vbeta and 13 Jbeta primers. As handled by the study authors: Counted up in a later analysis, unique TCR beta chains came to 65 million to 100 million, with about 9.9 million shared. Measured with immunoSEQ multiplex PCR; TCRdb has only the in-frame clones, and not every one. For V, J and clone size, that table is used; D and trimming come from the DNA. Among 100,000 to 150,000 clones listed, 81% were seen once. Findings and limits, study-wide: Looking again later, the authors saw that most CMV-associated TCR beta chains seemed HLA-restricted. Earlier results showed most TCR beta V segments being productive about 87% or about 30% of the time.

The germline gives CDR1 SEHNR, CDR2 FQNEAQ (reference sequence). The junction had 11 bases not matched to a gene; V was cut back by 5 bases and J by 4 bases. CDR3 size: 16 residues. In the case of this clone: Antigen unknown.

The TCR sequence derives from a man between 18 and 35 years old in good health and CMV-seropositive. The chain is built from TRBV7-9 and TRBJ2-3, with 8 bases identical to TRBD1. The sequencing input was PBMCs. In DNA, the CDR3 is TGTGCCAGCAGCCTCCCAGGGGCGGGACAGGCAGATACGCAGTATTTT. It translates to CASSLPGAGQADTQYF.